These 20 T cell receptor beta chains were all obtained from the same sample, sequenced in a study of cytomegalovirus exposure and HLA in healthy donors (dated by TCRdb to 2016 to 2017). Library construction relied on the immunoSEQ multiplex PCR assay. A mixture of 60 forward primers for TCR Vbeta segments and 13 reverse primers for TCR Jbeta segments was used in the multiplex PCR. Entries here come from immuneACCESS through TCRdb and include only in-frame sequences with V and J called. Some clones fail to appear in such tables; in the studies checked, an unresolved V gene covers under half of the shortfall, and the cause of the remainder is unknown. The sample yields 60,000 to 80,000 clones; more than 60% were counted once. About 2.8% of the sample is taken by the ten largest. Sequencing was done on a sample of PBMCs. The receptors stem from a woman younger than 45 in good health and CMV-seronegative.

The rearrangement joins TRBV19 to TRBJ1-1; D not resolved. Germline V CDR1 and CDR2: LNHDA, SQIVND (reference sequence). V was trimmed by 8 bases and J by 4 bases, leaving 11 bases between them. This CDR3 has 12 amino acids. The CDR3 bases are TGTGCCAGTGCGCCCGGGGTCACTGAAGCTTTCTTT. The encoded protein is CASAPGVTEAFF.

The V gene is TRBV6-1, the J gene TRBJ2-7; TRBD1 is a possible D gene (8 bases). Germline V gives CDR1 MNHNS, CDR2 SASEGT. The CDR3 consists of 14 residues. V dropped 6 bases and J dropped 3 bases, with 15 bases sitting between them. As DNA, the CDR3 is TGTGCCAGCAGCGTACAGGGGGGGTACTACGAGCAGTACTTC. This translates into CASSVQGGYYEQYF.

This clone has just one count. The chain has TRBV10-3 and TRBJ1-2, with 8 bases aligning to TRBD1. Unmatched junction bases numbered 8, after V lost 7 bases and J lost 4 bases. Germline CDR1 and CDR2: ENHRY and SYGVKD. This CDR3 has 14 residues. CDR3 sequence (DNA): TGTGCCATCACCGCGGGACAGGATTCCTATGGCTACACCTTC. This gives the protein CAITAGQDSYGYTF.

The chain couples TRBV5-6 to TRBJ1-4; a weak D match, TRBD1 (5 bases). V gave up 5 bases and J gave up 7 bases, with 12 bases separating them. Per the germline V gene, CDR1 is SGHDT and CDR2 is YYEEEE. This CDR3 has 13 amino acids. DNA for the CDR3: TGTGCCAGCAGTCAGGGCTCTGGTGAAAAACTGTTTTTT. It specifies CASSQGSGEKLFF.

V and J are TRBV5-1 and TRBJ2-5, with D maybe TRBD2 (5 bases). Germline lookup yields CDR1 SGHRS and CDR2 YFSETQ. The CDR3 runs to 13 residues. V was clipped by 4 bases and J by 7 bases, with 14 bases between them. DNA for the CDR3: TGCGCCAGCAGCGATACTGGACTCTGGACCCAGTACTTC. It encodes CASSDTGLWTQYF. The full variable domain, its missing parts supplied by reference TRBV5-1 and TRBJ2-5, is KAGVTQTPRYLIKTRGQQVTLSCSPISGHRSVSWYQQTPGQGLQFLFEYFSETQRNKGNFPGRFSGRQFSNSRSEMNVSTLELGDSALYLCASSDTGLWTQYFGPGTRLLVL.

The chain combines TRBV5-6 with TRBJ2-2; TRBD1 aligns across 8 bases. CDR3 length: 15 amino acids. V shed 7 bases, J shed 3 bases, and the junction held 8 bases outside the gene matches. Germline V gives CDR1 SGHDT, CDR2 YYEEEE. The CDR3 coding sequence is TGTGCCAGCTCCGAGGACAGGGCCTACACCGGGGAGCTGTTTTTT. It translates to CASSEDRAYTGELFF.

The CDR3 spells CASSLAGTTHPGANVLTF. The CDR3 DNA sequence: TGTGCCAGCAGCTTAGCCGGGACAACGCACCCTGGGGCCAACGTCCTGACTTTC. This chain uses TRBV5-4 with TRBJ2-6, with a tentative D call TRBD1 (6 bases). The CDR3 has 18 residues. V lost 2 bases, J lost 2 bases, and 17 bases lay in between. Germline V gene lookup returns CDR1 SGHNT and CDR2 YYREEE (reference sequence).

The V gene is TRBV7-9, the J gene TRBJ1-2; 9 bases match TRBD1. This CDR3 has 15 residues. V lost 3 bases, J lost 2 bases, and 4 bases stayed unmatched. Germline V lookup: CDR1 SEHNR, CDR2 FQNEAQ (reference sequence). CDR3 coding DNA: TGTGCCAGCAGCTTCTCCGGGACAGGGAACTATGGCTACACCTTC. Its protein product is CASSFSGTGNYGYTF.

V gene TRBV30 combines with J gene TRBJ1-1; D ambiguous. Trimming removed 0 bases from V and 4 bases from J, with 12 bases in between. Germline V gene sequence: CDR1 GTSNPN, CDR2 SVGIG (reference sequence). There are 14 residues in the CDR3. The CDR3 DNA is TGTGCCTGGAGTGTACGTCGGGGTCTCACTGAAGCTTTCTTT. As protein: CAWSVRRGLTEAFF. The full variable domain, its missing parts supplied by reference TRBV30 and TRBJ1-1, is SQTIHQWPATLVQPVGSPLSLECTVEGTSNPNLYWYRQAAGRGLQLLFYSVGIGQISSEVPQNLSASRPQDRQFILSSKKLLLSDSGFYLCAWSVRRGLTEAFFGQGTRLTVV.

V is TRBV19 and J is TRBJ1-3; D is uncertain. V dropped 3 bases and J dropped 2 bases, with 17 bases sitting between them. Germline-derived CDR1 and CDR2 are LNHDA and SQIVND (reference sequence). The CDR3 is 17 amino acids. The CDR3 nucleotides read TGTGCCAGTAGTATCCCCTCTCCGACGGGGACTGGAAACACCATATATTTT. This codes for CASSIPSPTGTGNTIYF.

The rearrangement joins TRBV7-8 to TRBJ2-7; TRBD1 aligns across 7 bases. The CDR3 length is 16 residues. Germline V gene data show CDR1 as SGHVS and CDR2 as FQNEAQ. The ends lost 3 bases at V and 0 bases at J; junction bases unmatched: 8. The CDR3 DNA sequence: TGTGCCAGCAGCTTTTATATGGCAGGGGGCTCCTACGAGCAGTACGTC. Amino acid sequence: CASSFYMAGGSYEQYV.

A word on this clone: Additional DNA sequences in this sample encode the identical CDR3. The chain is built from TRBV4-3 and TRBJ2-1, with D perhaps matching TRBD2 (7 bases). V was trimmed by 1 base and J by 3 bases, leaving 10 bases between them. The germline V gene encodes CDR1 LGHNA and CDR2 YSLEER. This CDR3 has 15 residues. The CDR3: CASSQGGGVYNEQFF. CDR3 nucleotides: TGCGCCAGCAGCCAAGGAGGGGGGGTCTACAATGAGCAGTTCTTC.

The genes are TRBV27 and TRBJ2-5, with 7 bases matching TRBD2. The DNA end is more similar to TRBJ2-7, so the J call may be wrong. CDR3 size: 15 residues. Germline V CDR1 and CDR2: MNHEY, SMNVEV (reference sequence). For the CDR3, the DNA is TGTGCCAGCAGTTTCCAGCGGGGACCCCCCTACGAGCAGTACTTC. This translates into CASSFQRGPPYEQYF.

The chain joins TRBV28 to TRBJ1-4; 9 bases fit TRBD1. The CDR3 length is 16 residues. Per the germline V gene, CDR1 is MDHEN and CDR2 is SYDVKM. After removal of 3 bases from V and 5 bases from J, the junction contained 7 bases not matched to a gene. CDR3 sequence reads: CASSFYPTGGNEKLFF. CDR3 nucleotides: TGTGCCAGCAGTTTCTACCCAACAGGGGGCAATGAAAAACTGTTTTTT.

This rearrangement joins TRBV9 to TRBJ2-1, with 13 bases that match TRBD2. After removal of 5 bases from V and 8 bases from J, the junction contained 4 bases not matched to a gene. The CDR3 runs 14 residues. Germline CDR1 reads SGDLS; CDR2 reads YYNGEE. The CDR3 sequence is CASRGTSGNDEQFF. CDR3 nucleotides: TGTGCCAGCAGGGGGACTAGCGGGAACGATGAGCAGTTCTTC.

The chain carries TRBV2 and TRBJ1-3; maybe TRBD1 (6 bases). The germline V gene has CDR1 SNHLY and CDR2 FYNNEI. This CDR3 region has 16 residues. Trimming stripped 0 bases from V and 0 bases from J, with 9 bases between. CDR3 sequence reads: CASSEAHRDSGNTIYF. CDR3 sequence (DNA): TGTGCCAGCAGTGAAGCGCACAGGGACTCTGGAAACACCATATATTTT.

The chain recombines TRBV19 with TRBJ2-7; tentatively, D is TRBD1 (5 bases). V was cut by 6 bases and J by 6 bases, with 12 bases left in between. The CDR3 runs to 12 residues. The germline V gene encodes CDR1 LNHDA and CDR2 SQIVND (reference sequence). The CDR3 coding sequence is TGTGCCAGTAGCCTAGGGGCCTCCGAGCAGTACGTC. Encoded protein: CASSLGASEQYV.

This clone was counted between two and nine times. The CDR3, as DNA: TGCGCCAGCAGCCAAGATCGCCTGTATACTAGCACAGATACGCAGTATTTT. Translating it yields CASSQDRLYTSTDTQYF. The V call is TRBV4-3, the J call TRBJ2-3, with unresolved D. The V gene lost 0 bases and the J gene lost 0 bases, with 13 bases spanning the gap. Germline CDR1 LGHNA, CDR2 YSLEER. The CDR3 extends over 17 amino acids.

The chain carries TRBV27 and TRBJ1-1, with 7 bases matching TRBD1. Looked up from germline, CDR1 is MNHEY and CDR2 is SMNVEV (reference sequence). The CDR3 has 14 residues. After removal of 5 bases from V and 1 base from J, the junction contained 4 bases not matched to a gene. The CDR3 is CASSPQGGNTEAFF. The CDR3 DNA is TGTGCCAGCAGTCCCCAGGGGGGGAACACTGAAGCTTTCTTT.

This chain uses TRBV30 with TRBJ1-2, with 9 bases identical to TRBD1. The CDR3 sequence is 17 residues long. V gave up 1 base and J gave up 6 bases; unmatched junction bases: 15. Looked up from germline, CDR1 is GTSNPN and CDR2 is SVGIG (reference sequence). The CDR3 DNA reads as TGTGCCTGGAGTGAGGGAGGGACAGGGCCCGCTTTGGATGGCTACACCTTC. It encodes CAWSEGGTGPALDGYTF.